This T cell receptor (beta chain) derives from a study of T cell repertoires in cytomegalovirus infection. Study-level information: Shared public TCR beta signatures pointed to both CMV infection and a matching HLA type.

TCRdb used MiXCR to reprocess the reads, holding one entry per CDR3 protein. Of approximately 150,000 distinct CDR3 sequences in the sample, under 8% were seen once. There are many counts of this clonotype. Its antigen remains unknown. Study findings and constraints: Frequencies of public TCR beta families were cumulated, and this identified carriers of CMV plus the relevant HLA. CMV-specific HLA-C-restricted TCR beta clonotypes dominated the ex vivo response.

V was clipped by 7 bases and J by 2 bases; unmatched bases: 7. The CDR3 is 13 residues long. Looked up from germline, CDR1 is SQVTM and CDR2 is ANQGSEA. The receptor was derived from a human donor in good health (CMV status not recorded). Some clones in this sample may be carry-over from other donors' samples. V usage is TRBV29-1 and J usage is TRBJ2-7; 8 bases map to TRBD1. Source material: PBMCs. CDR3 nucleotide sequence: TGCAGCGCCCGACAGGGGTTTGCCTACGAGCAGTACTTC. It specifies CSARQGFAYEQYF.